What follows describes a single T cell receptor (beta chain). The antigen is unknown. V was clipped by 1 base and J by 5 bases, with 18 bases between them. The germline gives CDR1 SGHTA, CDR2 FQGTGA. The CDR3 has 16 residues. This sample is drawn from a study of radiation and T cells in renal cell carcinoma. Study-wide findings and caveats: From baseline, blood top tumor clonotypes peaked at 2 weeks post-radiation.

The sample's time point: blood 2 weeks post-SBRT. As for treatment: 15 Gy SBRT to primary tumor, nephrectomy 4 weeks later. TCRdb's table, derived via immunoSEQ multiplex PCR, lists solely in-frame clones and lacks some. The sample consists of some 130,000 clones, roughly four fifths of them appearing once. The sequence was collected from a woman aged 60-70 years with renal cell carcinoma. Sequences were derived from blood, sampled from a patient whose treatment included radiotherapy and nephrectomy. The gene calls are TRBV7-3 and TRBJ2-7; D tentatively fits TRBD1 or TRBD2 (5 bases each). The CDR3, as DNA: TGTGCCAGCAGCTTAAGGGGCAAAGGAAGCGGCGACGAGCAGTACTTC. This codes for CASSLRGKGSGDEQYF.